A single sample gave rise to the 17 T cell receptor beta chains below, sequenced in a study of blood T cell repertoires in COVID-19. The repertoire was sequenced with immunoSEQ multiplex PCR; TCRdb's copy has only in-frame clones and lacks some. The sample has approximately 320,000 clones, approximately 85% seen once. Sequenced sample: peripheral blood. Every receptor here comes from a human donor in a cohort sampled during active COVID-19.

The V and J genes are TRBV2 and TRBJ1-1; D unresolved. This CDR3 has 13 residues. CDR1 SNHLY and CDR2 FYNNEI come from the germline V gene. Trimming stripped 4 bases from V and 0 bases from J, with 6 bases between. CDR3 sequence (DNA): TGTGCCAGCAGTGGCGAACTGAACACTGAAGCTTTCTTT. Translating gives CASSGELNTEAFF. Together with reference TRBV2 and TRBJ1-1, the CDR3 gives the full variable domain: EPEVTQTPSHQVTQMGQEVILRCVPISNHLYFYWYRQILGQKVEFLVSFYNNEISEKSEIFDDQFSVERPDGSNFTLKIRSTKLEDSAMYFCASSGELNTEAFFGQGTRLTVV.

The chain's CDR3 is CASRGGVFTGMNTEAFF. In DNA form, the CDR3 reads TGTGCCAGCAGGGGGGGGGTTTTCACAGGGATGAACACTGAAGCTTTCTTT. The chain has TRBV2 and TRBJ1-1; D possibly corresponds to TRBD1 (6 bases). Between the trimmed V and J ends, which lost 6 bases and 0 bases, there was a span of 20 bases. The CDR3 covers 17 residues. CDR1 is SNHLY, CDR2 FYNNEI, per germline. The whole variable domain, remainder taken from reference TRBV2 and TRBJ1-1, is EPEVTQTPSHQVTQMGQEVILRCVPISNHLYFYWYRQILGQKVEFLVSFYNNEISEKSEIFDDQFSVERPDGSNFTLKIRSTKLEDSAMYFCASRGGVFTGMNTEAFFGQGTRLTVV.

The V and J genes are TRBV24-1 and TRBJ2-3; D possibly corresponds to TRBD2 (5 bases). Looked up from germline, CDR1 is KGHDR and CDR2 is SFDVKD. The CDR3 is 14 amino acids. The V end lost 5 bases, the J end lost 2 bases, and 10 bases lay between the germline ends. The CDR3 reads CATSVGDYTDTQYF. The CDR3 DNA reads TGTGCCACCAGTGTGGGAGACTACACAGATACGCAGTATTTT.

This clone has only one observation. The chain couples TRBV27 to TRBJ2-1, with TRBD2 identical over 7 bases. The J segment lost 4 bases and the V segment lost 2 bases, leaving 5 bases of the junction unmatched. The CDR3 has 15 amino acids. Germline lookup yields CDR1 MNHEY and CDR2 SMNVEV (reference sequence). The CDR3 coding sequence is TGTGCCAGCAGTTTAAAACTAGCGACTTACAATGAGCAGTTCTTC. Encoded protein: CASSLKLATYNEQFF.

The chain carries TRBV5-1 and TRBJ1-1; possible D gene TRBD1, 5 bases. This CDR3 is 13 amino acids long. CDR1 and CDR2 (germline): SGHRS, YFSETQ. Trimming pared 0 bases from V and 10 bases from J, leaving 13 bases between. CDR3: CASSLERQQAAFF. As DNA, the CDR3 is TGCGCCAGCAGCTTGGAACGCCAACAGGCAGCTTTCTTT.

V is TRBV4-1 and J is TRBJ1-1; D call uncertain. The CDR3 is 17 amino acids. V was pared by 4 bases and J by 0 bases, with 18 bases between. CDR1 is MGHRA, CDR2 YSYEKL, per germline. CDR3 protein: CASSRFGVLVMNTEAFF. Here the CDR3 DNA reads TGCGCCAGCAGCCGATTTGGAGTTTTGGTCATGAACACTGAAGCTTTCTTT.

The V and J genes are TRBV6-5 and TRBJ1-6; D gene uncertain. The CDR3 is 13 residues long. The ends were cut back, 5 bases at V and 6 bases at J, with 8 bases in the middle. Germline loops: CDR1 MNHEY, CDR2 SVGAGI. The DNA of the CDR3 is TGTGCCAGCAGTCGGGGTTTTAATTCACCCCTCCACTTT. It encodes CASSRGFNSPLHF.

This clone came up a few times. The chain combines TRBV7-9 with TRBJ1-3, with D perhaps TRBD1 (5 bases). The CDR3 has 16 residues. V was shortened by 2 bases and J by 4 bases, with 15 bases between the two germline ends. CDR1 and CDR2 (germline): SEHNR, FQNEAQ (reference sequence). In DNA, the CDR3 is TGTGCCAGCAGCTTACCCGGGGAGGGGAACGGAAACACCATATATTTT. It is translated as CASSLPGEGNGNTIYF.

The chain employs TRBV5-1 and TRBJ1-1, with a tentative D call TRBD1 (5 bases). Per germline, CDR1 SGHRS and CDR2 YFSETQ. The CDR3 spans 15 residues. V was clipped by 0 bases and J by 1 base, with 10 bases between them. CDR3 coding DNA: TGCGCCAGCAGCTTGGGTTTCCAGGGGAACACTGAAGCTTTCTTT. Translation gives CASSLGFQGNTEAFF.

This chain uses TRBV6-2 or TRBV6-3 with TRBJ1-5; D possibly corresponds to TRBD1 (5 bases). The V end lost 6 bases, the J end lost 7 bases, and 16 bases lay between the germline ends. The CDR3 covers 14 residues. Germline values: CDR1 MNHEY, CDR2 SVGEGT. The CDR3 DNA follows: TGTGCCAGCAGCGACAGCTACGGGGGACAGCCCCAGCATTTT. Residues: CASSDSYGGQPQHF.

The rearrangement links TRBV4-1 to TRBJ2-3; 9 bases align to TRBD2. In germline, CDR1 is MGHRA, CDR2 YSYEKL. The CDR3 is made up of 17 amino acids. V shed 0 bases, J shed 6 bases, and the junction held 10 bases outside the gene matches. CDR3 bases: TGCGCCAGCAGCCAAGATGAGATAGCGGGGGTAGCGGATACGCAGTATTTT. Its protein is CASSQDEIAGVADTQYF.

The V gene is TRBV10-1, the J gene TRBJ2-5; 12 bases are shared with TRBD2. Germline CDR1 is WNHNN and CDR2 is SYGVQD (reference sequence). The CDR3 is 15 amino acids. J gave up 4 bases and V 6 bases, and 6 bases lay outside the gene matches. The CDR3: CASRSSGGARETQYF. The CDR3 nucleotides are TGCGCCAGCAGGTCTAGCGGGGGGGCTCGAGAGACCCAGTACTTC.

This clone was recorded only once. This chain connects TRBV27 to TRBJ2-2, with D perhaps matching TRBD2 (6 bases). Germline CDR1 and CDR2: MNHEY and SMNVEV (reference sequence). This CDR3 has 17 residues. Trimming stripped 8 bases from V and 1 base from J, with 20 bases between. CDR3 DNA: TGTGCCAGCCGTTCGAAATCGGGGGATAAGAACACCGGGGAGCTGTTTTTT. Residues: CASRSKSGDKNTGELFF.

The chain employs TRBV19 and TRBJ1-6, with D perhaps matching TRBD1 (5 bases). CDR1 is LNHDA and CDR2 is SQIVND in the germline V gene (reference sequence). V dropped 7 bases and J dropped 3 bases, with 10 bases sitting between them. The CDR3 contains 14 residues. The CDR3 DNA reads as TGTGCCAGTAAACTGCAGGGCTATAATTCACCCCTCCACTTT. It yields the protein CASKLQGYNSPLHF.

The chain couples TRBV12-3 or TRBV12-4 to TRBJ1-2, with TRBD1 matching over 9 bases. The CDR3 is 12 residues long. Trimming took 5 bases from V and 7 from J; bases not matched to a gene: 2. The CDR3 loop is CASSPQGAGYTF. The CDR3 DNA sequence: TGTGCCAGCAGTCCACAGGGGGCTGGCTACACCTTC.

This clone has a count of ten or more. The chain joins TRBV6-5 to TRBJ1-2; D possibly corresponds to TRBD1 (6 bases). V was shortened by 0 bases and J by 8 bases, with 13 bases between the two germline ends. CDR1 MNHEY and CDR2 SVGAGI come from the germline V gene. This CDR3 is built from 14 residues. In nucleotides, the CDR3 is TGTGCCAGCAGTTACTCGACAGGCGCTAGGGGCTACACCTTC. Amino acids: CASSYSTGARGYTF.

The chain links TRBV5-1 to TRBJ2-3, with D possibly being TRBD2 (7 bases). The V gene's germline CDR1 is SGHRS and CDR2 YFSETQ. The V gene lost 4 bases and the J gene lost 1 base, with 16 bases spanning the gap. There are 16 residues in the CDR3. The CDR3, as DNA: TGCGCCAGCAGCACGTCCGGGGGGCCTCGCACAGATACGCAGTATTTT. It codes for CASSTSGGPRTDTQYF.